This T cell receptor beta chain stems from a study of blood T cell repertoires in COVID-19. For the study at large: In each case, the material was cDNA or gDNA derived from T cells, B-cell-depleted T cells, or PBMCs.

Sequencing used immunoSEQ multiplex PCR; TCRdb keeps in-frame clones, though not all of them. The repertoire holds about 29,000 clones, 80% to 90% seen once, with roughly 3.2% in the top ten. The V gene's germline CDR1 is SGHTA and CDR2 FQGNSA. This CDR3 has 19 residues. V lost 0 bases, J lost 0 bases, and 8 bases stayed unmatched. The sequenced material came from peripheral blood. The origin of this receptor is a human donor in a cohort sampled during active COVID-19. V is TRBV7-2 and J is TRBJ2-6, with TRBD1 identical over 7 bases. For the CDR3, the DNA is TGTGCCAGCAGCTTAGCGCGAAGGGGGCCGAGCTCTGGGGCCAACGTCCTGACTTTC. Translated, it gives CASSLARRGPSSGANVLTF.